The text below deals with one TCR beta chain. Its target is not known. This entry belongs to a study of chemoradiotherapy in HPV16-positive cancers. Study context: Candidate HPV-specific clones and shared TCR motifs came from two HPV16-positive patients. General observations from the study: HPV-responsive T-cell expansion during chemoradiotherapy was linked to improved recurrence-free survival in HPV16-positive patients. Candidate HPV-specific clones and E7-related TCR motifs grew in tumor during treatment.

Repeated repertoire sampling spanned the course of chemoradiotherapy. CDR1 and CDR2 (germline): SGHNT, YYREEE (reference sequence). Trimming left V 3 bases short and J 6 bases short, with 12 bases between. The CDR3 spans 14 residues. This table comes from immunoSEQ multiplex PCR, and its TCRdb copy is limited to in-frame clones, with some not included. The table shows roughly 25,000 clones, with roughly 94% occurring only once. The source of this sequence is a human donor with HPV-associated anogenital cancer. Sample collection occurred from a patient who underwent chemoradiotherapy. The chain joins TRBV5-4 to TRBJ2-2; D may match TRBD1 or TRBD2 (6 bases each). CDR3: CASSSPGGPGELFF. The CDR3 DNA is TGTGCCAGCAGCTCCCCTGGGGGGCCCGGGGAGCTGTTTTTT.